Presented here are 22 T cell receptor beta chains from one specimen sequenced in a study of response to subunit inactivated influenza vaccine. TCRdb recomputed calls from the RT-PCR reads with MiXCR, one row per CDR3 protein. Of around 760,000 distinct CDR3 sequences in the sample, approximately 14% are singletons; the top ten hold less than 7%. This material consisted of PBMCs from blood, taken roughly 2 weeks before vaccination. These receptors all stem from a man in his fifties or sixties who received an inactivated influenza vaccine.

This clonotype was seen more than once but under ten times. The chain combines TRBV7-8 with TRBJ1-2; D is perhaps TRBD1 (6 bases). This CDR3 comprises 14 residues. CDR1 and CDR2 (germline): SGHVS, FQNEAQ. V shed 0 bases and J shed 4 bases, with 9 bases lying between them. CDR3 DNA sequence: TGTGCCAGCAGCTTAGCCGACAGGCGCTATGGCTACACCTTC. It specifies CASSLADRRYGYTF.

This clonotype appeared many times. This chain uses TRBV5-1 with TRBJ2-5; 7 bases are shared with TRBD2. CDR3 size: 14 residues. Germline-derived CDR1 and CDR2 are SGHRS and YFSETQ. Trimming removed 4 bases from V and 0 bases from J; junction bases left unmatched: 3. The CDR3 loop is CASSVGTNQETQYF. The CDR3, as DNA: TGCGCCAGCAGCGTGGGGACTAACCAAGAGACCCAGTACTTC.

This clonotype came up a few times. J is TRBJ2-1 and V is TRBV3-1, with D uncertain. The length of the CDR3 is 13 residues. V was pared by 4 bases and J by 9 bases, with 13 bases between. From germline, CDR1 is LGHDT and CDR2 YNNKEL (reference sequence). The CDR3 protein is CASSPSSESEQFF. The CDR3 coding sequence is TGTGCCAGCAGCCCCTCATCCGAGAGTGAGCAGTTCTTC.

V usage is TRBV12-3 or TRBV12-4 and J usage is TRBJ2-4, with no clear D. The CDR3 covers 13 residues. V was pared by 1 base and J by 10 bases, with 11 bases between. The DNA of the CDR3 is TGTGCCAGCAGTTTAGGGGTGAGAGAGATTCAGTACTTC. This gives the protein CASSLGVREIQYF.

This clonotype showed up many times. One junction end does not reproduce the germline sequence, and a read error may be involved. The chain employs TRBV12-3 or TRBV12-4 and TRBJ2-2; D remains ambiguous. This CDR3 is 14 amino acids long. The CDR3 spells CASSLGINTGELFF. The CDR3 DNA sequence: TGTGCCAGCAGCTTAGGGATCAACACCGGGGAGCTGTTTTTT.

This clonotype has just a few counts. The chain employs TRBV20-1 and TRBJ2-7; D might be TRBD1 or TRBD2, each matching 5 bases. Germline assignment: CDR1 DFQATT and CDR2 SNEGSKA (reference sequence). Trimming took off 4 bases at V and 0 bases at J, with 10 bases between the two ends. The CDR3 is made up of 13 amino acids. The CDR3 DNA follows: TGCAGTGCTAAAGGGGAGCGCTCCTACGAGCAGTACTTC. Amino acids: CSAKGERSYEQYF.

This clonotype was counted at least ten times. The chain joins TRBV4-1 to TRBJ2-3; the D is unclear. In germline, CDR1 is MGHRA, CDR2 YSYEKL. CDR3 length: 14 amino acids. The ends were cut back, 0 bases at V and 0 bases at J, with 4 bases in the middle. CDR3 sequence reads: CASSQDHSTDTQYF. The CDR3 DNA follows: TGCGCCAGCAGCCAAGATCACAGCACAGATACGCAGTATTTT.

The chain employs TRBV15 and TRBJ1-2; D unclear. Germline assignment: CDR1 LNHNV and CDR2 YYDKDF (reference sequence). The V end was cut by 0 bases, the J end by 2 bases, with 7 bases between. The CDR3 runs 14 residues. The CDR3 protein is CATSRDQWNYGYTF. The DNA of the CDR3 is TGTGCCACCAGCAGAGATCAATGGAACTATGGCTACACCTTC.

This clonotype was found many times. The J gene is TRBJ2-7, the V gene TRBV5-1, with TRBD1 identical over 9 bases. With V trimmed by 0 bases and J by 3 bases, 16 bases remained unmatched. The CDR3 sequence is 19 residues long. Germline lookup yields CDR1 SGHRS and CDR2 YFSETQ. Written as DNA, the CDR3 is TGCGCCAGCAGCTTGGTTTTAAGAGTGAGTGGACAGGGGAACTACGAGCAGTACTTC. This codes for CASSLVLRVSGQGNYEQYF. The full variable domain, completed using reference TRBV5-1 and TRBJ2-7, is KAGVTQTPRYLIKTRGQQVTLSCSPISGHRSVSWYQQTPGQGLQFLFEYFSETQRNKGNFPGRFSGRQFSNSRSEMNVSTLELGDSALYLCASSLVLRVSGQGNYEQYFGPGTRLTVT.

The chain has TRBV5-6 and TRBJ2-7; the D gene is possibly TRBD1 (5 bases). Per germline, CDR1 SGHDT and CDR2 YYEEEE. This CDR3 is 15 amino acids long. Between the trimmed V and J ends, which lost 3 bases and 2 bases, there was a span of 15 bases. Here the CDR3 reads CASSSDSRPAYEQYF. Written as DNA, the CDR3 is TGTGCCAGCAGCTCCGACAGCCGACCTGCCTACGAGCAGTACTTC. Full variable domain (rest looked up from reference TRBV5-6 and TRBJ2-7): DAGVTQSPTHLIKTRGQQVTLRCSPKSGHDTVSWYQQALGQGPQFIFQYYEEEERQRGNFPDRFSGHQFPNYSSELNVNALLLGDSALYLCASSSDSRPAYEQYFGPGTRLTVT.

The chain links TRBV5-1 to TRBJ1-5; 8 bases agree with TRBD1. Trimming at V came to 3 bases and at J to 6 bases, leaving 5 bases not matched to a gene. The CDR3 is 14 residues long. Germline CDR1 is SGHRS and CDR2 is YFSETQ. Here the CDR3 reads CASSSGQAGQPQHF. The CDR3, as DNA: TGCGCCAGCAGCTCGGGACAGGCGGGTCAGCCCCAGCATTTT. The full variable domain, rest sourced from reference TRBV5-1 and TRBJ1-5, is KAGVTQTPRYLIKTRGQQVTLSCSPISGHRSVSWYQQTPGQGLQFLFEYFSETQRNKGNFPGRFSGRQFSNSRSEMNVSTLELGDSALYLCASSSGQAGQPQHFGDGTRLSIL.

This clonotype was counted only a few times. This rearrangement joins TRBV6-1 to TRBJ2-7, with TRBD1 matching 9 bases. CDR3 length equals 13 residues. With 10 bases clipped from V and 4 bases from J, the junction kept 8 bases outside the gene matches. Per the germline V gene, CDR1 is MNHNS and CDR2 is SASEGT. In DNA form, the CDR3 reads TGTGCCATTAGACAGGGGGGTATGTACGAGCAGTACTTC. This gives the protein CAIRQGGMYEQYF.

This clonotype was found a few times. The chain is built from TRBV11-2 and TRBJ2-4; 7 positions match TRBD2. The germline CDR1 and CDR2 sequences are SGHAT and FQNNGV. Trimming removed 0 bases from V and 3 bases from J; junction bases left unmatched: 5. CDR3 length: 16 amino acids. The CDR3: CASSLDGGRVKNIQYF. CDR3 DNA: TGTGCCAGCAGCTTAGATGGGGGGAGGGTCAAAAACATTCAGTACTTC.

This clonotype was counted between two and nine times. The chain is built from TRBV7-3 and TRBJ2-4; 7 nucleotides line up with TRBD2. Germline lookup yields CDR1 SGHTA and CDR2 FQGTGA. The CDR3 extends over 16 amino acids. J gave up 5 bases and V 2 bases, and 9 bases lay outside the gene matches. CDR3 in amino acids: CASSLVGGREENIQYF. The CDR3 DNA reads TGTGCCAGCAGCTTAGTCGGGGGGAGGGAAGAAAACATTCAGTACTTC.

J is TRBJ2-2 and V is TRBV5-4; TRBD2 is a possible D gene (7 bases). This CDR3 spans 16 amino acids. Germline CDR1 and CDR2: SGHNT and YYREEE (reference sequence). V was trimmed by 6 bases and J by 0 bases, leaving 15 bases between them. The DNA for the CDR3 is TGTGCCAGCACCACCGGCGGGGGCTCGAACACCGGGGAGCTGTTTTTT. It translates to CASTTGGGSNTGELFF. Full variable domain (rest looked up from reference TRBV5-4 and TRBJ2-2): ETGVTQSPTHLIKTRGQQVTLRCSSQSGHNTVSWYQQALGQGPQFIFQYYREEENGRGNFPPRFSGLQFPNYSSELNVNALELDDSALYLCASTTGGGSNTGELFFGEGSRLTVL.

This chain joins TRBV7-3 and TRBJ2-2, with 7 bases matching TRBD2. The CDR3 length is 17 residues. CDR1 SGHTA and CDR2 FQGTGA come from the germline V gene. Trimming cost V 2 bases and J 0 bases; bases outside gene matches: 6. The CDR3 sequence is CASSLGREGTNTGELFF. The CDR3 DNA is TGTGCCAGCAGCTTAGGCAGGGAGGGTACGAACACCGGGGAGCTGTTTTTT.

Remarks on this clonotype: A read error is possible here, since a much larger clone lies one base away. The V gene is TRBV12-3 or TRBV12-4, the J gene TRBJ2-7; D is tentatively TRBD1 or TRBD2 (5 bases each). CDR3 length: 13 residues. Trimming left V 6 bases short and J 1 base short, with 10 bases between. CDR3 sequence: CASSQGESYEQYF. CDR3 DNA: TGTGCCAGCAGCCAGGGAGAGTCCTACGAGCAGTACTTC.

This clonotype came up a few times. V is TRBV10-3 and J is TRBJ2-7; TRBD1 is a possible D gene (6 bases). This CDR3 region has 15 residues. Germline V gene lookup returns CDR1 ENHRY and CDR2 SYGVKD. Deletions cut 2 bases from V and 2 bases from J, with 13 bases between. The DNA for the CDR3 is TGTGCCATCAGTGAGGGACAGACGAACCCCTACGAGCAGTACTTC. This codes for CAISEGQTNPYEQYF.

This clonotype was found a few times. CDR3 in amino acids: CASSPWTSSETQYF. CDR3 coding DNA: TGTGCCAGCAGCCCATGGACGAGTTCGGAGACCCAGTACTTC. The V gene is TRBV7-9, the J gene TRBJ2-5; D ambiguous. The CDR3 is made up of 14 amino acids. V was shortened by 5 bases and J by 5 bases, with 15 bases between the two germline ends. Per the germline V gene, CDR1 is SEHNR and CDR2 is FQNEAQ (reference sequence).

This clonotype appeared many times. V is TRBV20-1 and J is TRBJ2-7; 7 bases line up with TRBD1. The CDR3 is made up of 15 amino acids. J lost 2 bases, V lost 2 bases, and 9 bases had no gene match. Germline V gene data show CDR1 as DFQATT and CDR2 as SNEGSKA (reference sequence). CDR3 nucleotides: TGCAGTGCTAGACCCCTCCGGGACAGTCCCTACGAGCAGTACTTC. This gives the protein CSARPLRDSPYEQYF.

The J gene is TRBJ2-2, the V gene TRBV2, with D perhaps TRBD2 (5 bases). The CDR3 spans 16 residues. Germline CDR1 reads SNHLY; CDR2 reads FYNNEI. V was pared by 6 bases and J by 3 bases, with 17 bases between. CDR3 coding DNA: TGTGCCAGCAGACCGGACTCCGGATATGACACCGGGGAGCTGTTTTTT. Translation: CASRPDSGYDTGELFF.

As for this clonotype: Possible read error: a much larger clone is one base away. The V gene is TRBV10-3, the J gene TRBJ1-3; D gene unclear. Trimming removed 6 bases from V and 0 bases from J, with 9 bases in between. CDR3 size: 14 residues. Germline V lookup: CDR1 ENHRY, CDR2 SYGVKD. The CDR3 region has the DNA TGTGCCATCAGACGTGGGGACTCTGGAAACACCATATATTTT. Its translation is CAIRRGDSGNTIYF.